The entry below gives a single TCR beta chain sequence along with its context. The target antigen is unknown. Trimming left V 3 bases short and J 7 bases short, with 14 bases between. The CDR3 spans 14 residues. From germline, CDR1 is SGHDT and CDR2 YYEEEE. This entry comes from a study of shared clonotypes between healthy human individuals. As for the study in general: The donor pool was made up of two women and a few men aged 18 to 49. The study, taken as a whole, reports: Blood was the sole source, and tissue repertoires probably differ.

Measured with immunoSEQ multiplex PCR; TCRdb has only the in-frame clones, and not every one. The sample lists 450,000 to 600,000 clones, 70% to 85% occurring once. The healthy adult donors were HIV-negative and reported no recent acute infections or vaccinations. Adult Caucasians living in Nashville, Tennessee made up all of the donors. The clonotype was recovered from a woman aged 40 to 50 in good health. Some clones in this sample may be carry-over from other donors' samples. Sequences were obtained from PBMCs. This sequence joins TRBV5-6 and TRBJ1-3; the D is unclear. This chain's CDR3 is CASSSPAIGNTIYF. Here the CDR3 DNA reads TGTGCCAGCAGCTCCCCGGCAATTGGGAACACCATATATTTT.